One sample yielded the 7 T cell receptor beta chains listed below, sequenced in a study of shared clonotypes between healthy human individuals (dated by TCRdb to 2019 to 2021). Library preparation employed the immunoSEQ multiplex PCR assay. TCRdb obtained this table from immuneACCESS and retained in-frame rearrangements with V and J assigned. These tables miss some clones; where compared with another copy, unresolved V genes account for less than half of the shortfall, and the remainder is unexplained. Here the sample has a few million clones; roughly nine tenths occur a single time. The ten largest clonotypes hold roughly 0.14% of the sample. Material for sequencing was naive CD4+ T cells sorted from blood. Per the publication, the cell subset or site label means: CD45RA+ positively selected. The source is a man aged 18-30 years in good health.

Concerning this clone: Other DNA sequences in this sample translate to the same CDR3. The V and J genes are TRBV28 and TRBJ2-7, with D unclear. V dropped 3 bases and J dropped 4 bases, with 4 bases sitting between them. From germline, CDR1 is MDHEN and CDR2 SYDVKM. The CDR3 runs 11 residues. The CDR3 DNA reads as TGTGCCAGCAGTTTGGGATACGAGCAGTACTTC. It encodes CASSLGYEQYF.

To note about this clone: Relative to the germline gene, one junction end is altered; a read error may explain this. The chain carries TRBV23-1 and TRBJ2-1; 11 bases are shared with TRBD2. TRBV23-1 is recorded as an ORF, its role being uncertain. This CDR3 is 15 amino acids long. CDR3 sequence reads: CASSQGTSGPVPLLF. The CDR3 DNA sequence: TGCGCCAGCAGTCAGGGGACTAGCGGACCCGTCCCCCTACTCTTC.

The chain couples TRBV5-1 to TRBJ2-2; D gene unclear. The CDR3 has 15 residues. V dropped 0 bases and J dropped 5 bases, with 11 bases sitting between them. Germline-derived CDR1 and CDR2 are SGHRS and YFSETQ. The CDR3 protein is CASSLVVDSTGELFF. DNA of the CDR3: TGCGCCAGCAGCTTGGTCGTAGATAGTACCGGGGAGCTGTTTTTT.

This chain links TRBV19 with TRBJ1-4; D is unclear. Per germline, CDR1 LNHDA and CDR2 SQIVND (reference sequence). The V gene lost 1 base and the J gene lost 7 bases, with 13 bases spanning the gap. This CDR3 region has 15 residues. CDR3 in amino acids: CASSIGAPLREKLFF. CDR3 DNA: TGTGCCAGTAGTATAGGAGCGCCTCTACGTGAAAAACTGTTTTTT.

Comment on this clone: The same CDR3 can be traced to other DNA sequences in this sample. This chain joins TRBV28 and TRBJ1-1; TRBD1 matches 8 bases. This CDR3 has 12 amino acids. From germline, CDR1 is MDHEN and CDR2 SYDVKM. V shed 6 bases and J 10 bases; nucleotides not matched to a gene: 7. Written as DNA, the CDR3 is TGTGCCAGCAGCTTGAGGACAGGGAGAGCTTTCTTT. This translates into CASSLRTGRAFF.

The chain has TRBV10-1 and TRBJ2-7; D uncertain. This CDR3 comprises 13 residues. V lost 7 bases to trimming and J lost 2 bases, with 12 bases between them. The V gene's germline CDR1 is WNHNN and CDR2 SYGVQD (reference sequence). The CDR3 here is CASNQARTYEQYF. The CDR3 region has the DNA TGCGCCAGCAATCAAGCGCGAACCTACGAGCAGTACTTC.

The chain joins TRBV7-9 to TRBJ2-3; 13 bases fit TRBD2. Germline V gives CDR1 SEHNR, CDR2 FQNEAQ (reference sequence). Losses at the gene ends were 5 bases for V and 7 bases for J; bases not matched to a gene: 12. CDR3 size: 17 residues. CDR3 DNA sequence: TGTGCCAGCAGCACACTATCACTAGCGGGAGGGCCCCATACGCAGTATTTT. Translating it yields CASSTLSLAGGPHTQYF. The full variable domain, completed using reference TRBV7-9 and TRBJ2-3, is DTGVSQNPRHKITKRGQNVTFRCDPISEHNRLYWYRQTLGQGPEFLTYFQNEAQLEKSRLLSDRFSAERPKGSFSTLEIQRTEQGDSAMYLCASSTLSLAGGPHTQYFGPGTRLTVL.